The 2 T cell receptor beta chains below were found in one sample sequenced in a study of shared clonotypes between healthy human individuals (dated by TCRdb to 2018 to 2021). Library method: the immunoSEQ multiplex PCR assay. Not all clones reach the TCRdb copy of this immuneACCESS table, which keeps in-frame sequences only. Checked studies attribute under half of the gap to unresolved V genes and leave the rest unexplained. This sample is represented by a few million clones; over 85% of them were singletons. The top ten clonotypes cover over 1.5% of the sample. CD8 naive samples were CD45RO-negative cells positively selected for CCR7, giving a CD45RA+CCR7+ population that excluded TemRA cells. Sequences were obtained from naive CD8+ T cells from PBMCs. Explained via the paper, the cell subset or site label denotes: CD45RA+CCR7+. The receptor source for this set is a man aged 18-30 years in good health. Some clones in this sample may be carry-over from other donors' samples.

The V gene is TRBV27, the J gene TRBJ1-5; 7 nucleotides line up with TRBD1. The CDR3 sequence is 16 residues long. J lost 0 bases, V lost 6 bases, and 8 bases had no gene match. Germline CDR1 MNHEY, CDR2 SMNVEV (reference sequence). The CDR3 nucleotides are TGTGCCAGCAGGATCGGGACAGATTATAGCAATCAGCCCCAGCATTTT. Amino acids: CASRIGTDYSNQPQHF.

The genes are TRBV7-8 and TRBJ1-1; D possibly corresponds to TRBD1 (6 bases). Germline V lookup: CDR1 SGHVS, CDR2 FQNEAQ. This CDR3 has 13 amino acids. Trimming removed 1 base from V and 6 bases from J, with 9 bases in between. This CDR3 is CASSLVAGAEAFF. The CDR3 bases are TGTGCCAGCAGCTTAGTGGCAGGGGCTGAAGCTTTCTTT.